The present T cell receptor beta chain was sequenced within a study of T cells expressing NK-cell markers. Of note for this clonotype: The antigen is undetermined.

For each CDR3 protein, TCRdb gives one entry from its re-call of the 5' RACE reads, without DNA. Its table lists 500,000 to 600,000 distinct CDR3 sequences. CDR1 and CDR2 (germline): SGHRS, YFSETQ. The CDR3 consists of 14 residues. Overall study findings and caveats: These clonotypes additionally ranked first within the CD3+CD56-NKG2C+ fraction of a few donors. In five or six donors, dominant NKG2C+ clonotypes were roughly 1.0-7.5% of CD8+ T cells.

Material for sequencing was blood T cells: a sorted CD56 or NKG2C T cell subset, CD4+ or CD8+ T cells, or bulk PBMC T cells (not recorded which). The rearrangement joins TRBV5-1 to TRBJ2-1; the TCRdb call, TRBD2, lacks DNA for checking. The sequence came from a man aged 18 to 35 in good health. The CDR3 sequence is CASRSGLDLNEQFF.